Below are 22 T cell receptor beta chains sequenced from a single sample in a study of CD8 T cells in ankylosing spondylitis. Study-level points and caveats: A TCR beta motif of eight highly homologous variants appeared characteristic of ankylosing spondylitis blood.

Antigens of these TCRs are unknown. One entry per CDR3 protein, called by TCRdb with MiXCR from the 5' RACE reads. The sample includes roughly 700,000 distinct CDR3 sequences, around 17% seen only once; the top ten take 15% to 20%. The sequenced sample consisted of blood, either unsorted or a sorted T cell fraction (not recorded which). The receptors come from a male donor with ankylosing spondylitis.

The chain is built from TRBV18 and TRBJ2-5; D is undetermined. V was cut by 0 bases and J by 3 bases, with 14 bases left in between. This CDR3 region has 16 residues. Germline CDR1 reads KGHSH; CDR2 reads LQKENI. The DNA of the CDR3 is TGTGCCAGCTCACCACCGCGACTCACCTGGGAAGAGACCCAGTACTTC. Its protein is CASSPPRLTWEETQYF.

V is TRBV20-1 and J is TRBJ2-5, with 9 bases fitting TRBD2. V shed 2 bases and J 3 bases; nucleotides not matched to a gene: 4. The CDR3 covers 14 residues. Germline V lookup: CDR1 DFQATT, CDR2 SNEGSKA (reference sequence). CDR3 protein: CSARRIAGEETQYF. CDR3 nucleotides: TGCAGTGCTAGACGTATAGCGGGGGAAGAGACCCAGTACTTC.

This chain links TRBV7-9 with TRBJ1-1; no firm D call. CDR3 length equals 16 residues. Germline V gene lookup returns CDR1 SEHNR and CDR2 FQNEAQ (reference sequence). The V end was cut by 6 bases, the J end by 1 base, with 18 bases between. The CDR3 reads CASSPSVGSSNTEAFF. For the CDR3, the DNA is TGTGCCAGCAGTCCCAGCGTCGGATCTTCGAACACTGAAGCTTTCTTT. Full variable domain (outside the CDR3, taken from reference TRBV7-9 and TRBJ1-1): DTGVSQNPRHKITKRGQNVTFRCDPISEHNRLYWYRQTLGQGPEFLTYFQNEAQLEKSRLLSDRFSAERPKGSFSTLEIQRTEQGDSAMYLCASSPSVGSSNTEAFFGQGTRLTVV.

A few counts support this clonotype. This chain links TRBV12-3 or TRBV12-4 with TRBJ2-1; TRBD2 matches 8 bases. The CDR3 is 16 residues long. V gave up 6 bases and J gave up 7 bases; unmatched junction bases: 14. The CDR3 region has the DNA TGTGCCAGCAGCGGGGGGGGTTGGCAGGAAGGAAATGAGCAGTTCTTC. Protein product: CASSGGGWQEGNEQFF.

In this sample, this clonotype turned up a few times. In DNA form, the CDR3 reads TGTGCCAGCAGCGCCCGGGGGGACGTGAACACTGAAGCTTTCTTT. This translates into CASSARGDVNTEAFF. The rearrangement links TRBV7-9 to TRBJ1-1; TRBD1 might be the D (5 bases). Germline V lookup: CDR1 SEHNR, CDR2 FQNEAQ (reference sequence). Trimming took off 5 bases at V and 0 bases at J, with 13 bases between the two ends. This CDR3 region has 15 residues.

The V call is TRBV4-1, the J call TRBJ2-2; TRBD2 agrees at 10 bases. The CDR3 is 18 amino acids. With 4 bases clipped from V and 4 bases from J, the junction kept 12 bases outside the gene matches. Germline lookup yields CDR1 MGHRA and CDR2 YSYEKL. CDR3 loop: CASSLRGLAGDLTGELFF. The CDR3 nucleotides read TGCGCCAGCAGCCTCAGGGGCCTAGCGGGAGACCTCACCGGGGAGCTGTTTTTT.

The rearrangement joins TRBV10-3 to TRBJ2-7; maybe TRBD2 (5 bases). Per germline, CDR1 ENHRY and CDR2 SYGVKD. The CDR3 consists of 13 residues. The V gene lost 7 bases and the J gene lost 3 bases, with 13 bases spanning the gap. The CDR3 DNA is TGTGCCATCATCACGGGGATGGGCTACGAGCAGTACTTC. Translation: CAIITGMGYEQYF.

This clonotype was seen more than once but under ten times. The rearrangement links TRBV7-9 to TRBJ1-1, with 8 bases lining up with TRBD1. CDR3 length: 14 residues. Per germline, CDR1 SEHNR and CDR2 FQNEAQ (reference sequence). Trimming cost V 5 bases and J 4 bases; bases outside gene matches: 6. CDR3 coding DNA: TGTGCCAGCAGCAAGACAGGGGAAGGCACTGAAGCTTTCTTT. It encodes CASSKTGEGTEAFF.

The V call is TRBV4-1, the J call TRBJ2-2, with D possibly TRBD2 on 5 matching bases. The CDR3 is made up of 19 amino acids. Germline V CDR1 and CDR2: MGHRA, YSYEKL. Deletions cut 1 base from V and 0 bases from J, with 18 bases between. CDR3 loop: CASSQVLGEGYANTGELFF. As DNA, the CDR3 is TGCGCCAGCAGCCAAGTTTTGGGAGAGGGTTACGCGAACACCGGGGAGCTGTTTTTT.

The V and J genes are TRBV5-1 and TRBJ1-4; D is ambiguous. Germline-derived CDR1 and CDR2 are SGHRS and YFSETQ. The CDR3 sequence is 13 residues long. Trimming stripped 0 bases from V and 8 bases from J, with 8 bases between. The CDR3 is CASSLDRKEKLFF. The CDR3, as DNA: TGCGCCAGCAGCTTGGACAGAAAGGAAAAACTGTTTTTT.

This chain joins TRBV12-3 or TRBV12-4 and TRBJ1-3, with TRBD1 as a possible D gene (5 bases). The CDR3 extends over 14 amino acids. V shed 8 bases and J shed 0 bases, with 11 bases lying between them. The CDR3 region has the DNA TGTGCCAGCCGTGGAGGGGCCTCTGGAAACACCATATATTTT. This translates into CASRGGASGNTIYF.

The CDR3 here is CASSRYSGGPAYEQYF. CDR3 in DNA: TGCGCCAGCAGCCGCTATTCTGGGGGCCCAGCCTACGAGCAGTACTTC. V and J are TRBV4-1 and TRBJ2-7, with a tentative D call TRBD1 (6 bases). The germline V gene encodes CDR1 MGHRA and CDR2 YSYEKL. V was shortened by 4 bases and J by 2 bases, with 18 bases between the two germline ends. This CDR3 is 16 amino acids long.

In this sample, this clonotype turned up a few times. The chain couples TRBV12-3 or TRBV12-4 to TRBJ2-1; 9 bases line up with TRBD1. The CDR3 spans 14 residues. V lost 0 bases, J lost 9 bases, and 3 bases stayed unmatched. The CDR3 region is CASSLARQGVEQFF. CDR3 nucleotide sequence: TGTGCCAGCAGTTTAGCCCGACAGGGGGTTGAGCAGTTCTTC.

The J gene is TRBJ2-2, the V gene TRBV11-2; D call uncertain. There are 15 residues in the CDR3. The V gene lost 1 base and the J gene lost 1 base, with 7 bases spanning the gap. CDR1 and CDR2 from the germline V gene are SGHAT and FQNNGV. The CDR3 is CASSLGSKNTGELFF. DNA for the CDR3: TGTGCCAGCAGCTTAGGCAGTAAGAACACCGGGGAGCTGTTTTTT.

This clonotype was counted between two and nine times. CDR3 region: CASSAQGPYEQYF. Here the CDR3 DNA reads TGCGCCAGCAGCGCCCAGGGGCCCTACGAGCAGTACTTC. The chain recombines TRBV5-1 with TRBJ2-7; D is perhaps TRBD1 (6 bases). Germline V gene lookup returns CDR1 SGHRS and CDR2 YFSETQ. The CDR3 totals 13 residues. Trimming stripped 4 bases from V and 2 bases from J, with 10 bases between.

J is TRBJ1-1 and V is TRBV12-3 or TRBV12-4; no clear D. V gave up 5 bases and J gave up 0 bases, with 10 bases separating them. The length of the CDR3 is 14 residues. The CDR3 protein is CASSIPPLNTEAFF. The CDR3 coding sequence is TGTGCCAGCAGTATCCCACCCTTGAACACTGAAGCTTTCTTT.

This CDR3 reads CSARDHRTQYF. Written as DNA, the CDR3 is TGCAGTGCAAGGGACCACCGAACGCAGTATTTT. J is TRBJ2-3 and V is TRBV20-1, with D perhaps matching TRBD1 or TRBD2 (5 bases each). This CDR3 has 11 amino acids. V was pared by 6 bases and J by 9 bases, with 13 bases between. The germline CDR1 and CDR2 sequences are DFQATT and SNEGSKA (reference sequence).

This clonotype was found a few times. V and J are TRBV5-1 and TRBJ1-2; 7 bases align to TRBD1. V gave up 4 bases and J gave up 2 bases; unmatched junction bases: 11. The CDR3 is 16 residues long. Per the germline V gene, CDR1 is SGHRS and CDR2 is YFSETQ. CDR3 loop: CASSLTSGTANYGYTF. The CDR3 DNA reads as TGCGCCAGCAGCCTGACCTCCGGGACAGCGAACTATGGCTACACCTTC. Full variable domain (missing parts from reference TRBV5-1 and TRBJ1-2): KAGVTQTPRYLIKTRGQQVTLSCSPISGHRSVSWYQQTPGQGLQFLFEYFSETQRNKGNFPGRFSGRQFSNSRSEMNVSTLELGDSALYLCASSLTSGTANYGYTFGSGTRLTVV.

This clonotype was seen more than once but under ten times. The rearrangement links TRBV20-1 to TRBJ2-7; 8 nucleotides agree with TRBD2. The V and J ends lost 0 bases and 3 bases, in that order; junction bases with no gene match: 1. Germline lookup yields CDR1 DFQATT and CDR2 SNEGSKA (reference sequence). This CDR3 is built from 13 residues. The CDR3 loop is CSARDSGSYEQYF. CDR3 DNA: TGCAGTGCTAGAGACAGCGGGAGCTACGAGCAGTACTTC.

The gene calls are TRBV28 and TRBJ2-4; D is possibly TRBD2 (5 bases). Trimming took 8 bases from V and 3 from J, leaving 14 bases between them. The CDR3 spans 14 residues. From germline, CDR1 is MDHEN and CDR2 SYDVKM. DNA for the CDR3: TGTGCCAGCCGTAGTAGCGCCTTCAAAAACATTCAGTACTTC. The encoded protein is CASRSSAFKNIQYF.

This clonotype was found a few times. The chain combines TRBV5-1 with TRBJ2-3, with 7 bases that match TRBD2. This CDR3 is 16 amino acids long. CDR1 and CDR2 (germline): SGHRS, YFSETQ. The junction had 17 bases not matched to a gene; V was cut back by 3 bases and J by 10 bases. In DNA form, the CDR3 reads TGCGCCAGCAGCTCCTCCGGGGGAACCGGGGAGGGACCGCAGTATTTT. Translating gives CASSSSGGTGEGPQYF.

The rearrangement links TRBV28 to TRBJ2-1; a possible D gene is TRBD1 (5 bases). Per the germline V gene, CDR1 is MDHEN and CDR2 is SYDVKM. This CDR3 is 14 amino acids long. V was clipped by 5 bases and J by 9 bases, with 17 bases between them. The CDR3 bases are TGTGCCAGCAGTCTAACTTGGGAAGGGGCTGAGCAGTTCTTC. Its protein product is CASSLTWEGAEQFF.